The 18 T cell receptor beta chains below come from one sample, sequenced in a study of cytomegalovirus exposure and HLA in healthy donors. In the PCR, 60 Vbeta and 13 Jbeta primers were used. Assay used: immunoSEQ multiplex PCR; TCRdb lists only in-frame clones, some missing. The sample holds roughly 62,000 clones; 77% are singletons and the top ten take approximately 3.4%. Sequencing used PBMCs. These receptors all come from a woman in her thirties or forties in good health and CMV-seropositive.

The rearrangement joins TRBV19 to TRBJ2-4; D possibly corresponds to TRBD1 (6 bases). The CDR3 spans 13 residues. Trimming removed 10 bases at V and 8 bases at J, with 18 bases between. CDR1 and CDR2 (germline): LNHDA, SQIVND (reference sequence). CDR3 bases: TGTGCCACCTCACAGGGCGCCGCAGACATTCAGTACTTC. This codes for CATSQGAADIQYF.

This chain connects TRBV7-2 to TRBJ2-7, with TRBD1 as a possible D gene (5 bases). With 5 bases removed from V and 3 bases from J, the gap between germline ends came to 11 bases. Germline values: CDR1 SGHTA, CDR2 FQGNSA. This CDR3 region has 13 residues. The CDR3 loop reads CASSDRQNYEQYF. Here the CDR3 DNA reads TGTGCCAGCAGCGATCGACAGAACTACGAGCAGTACTTC.

This chain connects TRBV11-1 to TRBJ1-2, with a possible D match to TRBD1 (5 bases). Per germline, CDR1 SGHAT and CDR2 FQDESV (reference sequence). The CDR3 sequence is 14 residues long. Trimming removed 0 bases from V and 8 bases from J, with 13 bases in between. The CDR3 spells CASSLAAGDRGYTF. Written as DNA, the CDR3 is TGTGCCAGCAGCTTAGCAGCGGGGGATCGGGGCTACACCTTC.

The chain is built from TRBV6-5 and TRBJ2-7; D possibly corresponds to TRBD2 (6 bases). Germline CDR1 MNHEY, CDR2 SVGAGI. The CDR3 is 14 amino acids. The V end was cut by 2 bases, the J end by 3 bases, with 11 bases between. CDR3 region: CASSYRSGFYEQYF. CDR3 bases: TGTGCCAGCAGTTACAGGAGCGGGTTCTACGAGCAGTACTTC.

This sequence joins TRBV14 and TRBJ1-1; 9 nucleotides agree with TRBD1. From germline, CDR1 is SGHDN and CDR2 FVKESK. This CDR3 is built from 15 residues. J was trimmed by 5 bases and V by 6 bases; bases with no gene match: 10. In nucleotides, the CDR3 is TGTGCCAGCAGTAGATACAGGGGGCGAGGGACTGAAGCTTTCTTT. Protein: CASSRYRGRGTEAFF. The full variable domain, its missing parts supplied by reference TRBV14 and TRBJ1-1, is EAGVTQFPSHSVIEKGQTVTLRCDPISGHDNLYWYRRVMGKEIKFLLHFVKESKQDESGMPNNRFLAERTGGTYSTLKVQPAELEDSGVYFCASSRYRGRGTEAFFGQGTRLTVV.

This clone is a singleton in its sample. The chain employs TRBV25-1 and TRBJ1-5; D not resolved. The CDR3 loop spans 15 amino acids. The germline CDR1 and CDR2 sequences are MGHDK and SYGVNS. V shed 6 bases and J shed 0 bases, with 12 bases lying between them. CDR3 in amino acids: CASSPGKYSNQPQHF. CDR3 in DNA: TGTGCCAGCAGCCCGGGAAAGTATAGCAATCAGCCCCAGCATTTT.

The chain combines TRBV5-1 with TRBJ2-7; 7 bases agree with TRBD1. Per germline, CDR1 SGHRS and CDR2 YFSETQ. The J segment lost 5 bases and the V segment lost 4 bases, leaving 6 bases of the junction unmatched. The CDR3 loop spans 13 amino acids. The chain's CDR3 is CASSKDRRDEQYF. DNA of the CDR3: TGCGCCAGCAGCAAGGACAGGCGTGACGAGCAGTACTTC.

The J gene is TRBJ2-5, the V gene TRBV7-9; no clear D gene. Germline V gene data show CDR1 as SEHNR and CDR2 as FQNEAQ (reference sequence). Trimming removed 0 bases at V and 2 bases at J, with 13 bases between. CDR3 size: 16 residues. The CDR3, as DNA: TGTGCCAGCAGCTTAGCCGGTCAGGTCCTTCAAGAGACCCAGTACTTC. As protein: CASSLAGQVLQETQYF.

This chain connects TRBV4-1 to TRBJ1-5, with 7 bases that match TRBD1. This CDR3 is built from 14 residues. J lost 3 bases, V lost 3 bases, and 2 bases had no gene match. Germline V gives CDR1 MGHRA, CDR2 YSYEKL. The CDR3 here is CASSQTGSNQPQHF. The CDR3 region has the DNA TGCGCCAGCAGCCAGACAGGGTCCAATCAGCCCCAGCATTTT.

The chain uses TRBV5-4 and TRBJ2-7, with 7 bases that match TRBD1. Germline V gives CDR1 SGHNT, CDR2 YYREEE (reference sequence). The trim removed 1 base at V and 0 bases at J, leaving 10 bases unmatched. The CDR3 runs to 17 residues. The CDR3 region is CASSLPPGQASSYEQYF. Written as DNA, the CDR3 is TGTGCCAGCAGCTTGCCCCCAGGACAGGCGAGCTCCTACGAGCAGTACTTC.

This clone appeared a single time. The rearrangement links TRBV5-8 to TRBJ1-4; TRBD1 might be the D (6 bases). With 6 bases removed from V and 10 bases from J, the gap between germline ends came to 16 bases. Germline V gene sequence: CDR1 SGHTS, CDR2 YDEGEE. This CDR3 is built from 13 residues. The DNA of the CDR3 is TGTGCCAGCACCTCAGCCTTCAGGGGAAAACTGTTTTTT. As protein: CASTSAFRGKLFF.

The V gene is TRBV7-9, the J gene TRBJ2-6; 8 nucleotides line up with TRBD2. CDR1 and CDR2 from the germline V gene are SEHNR and FQNEAQ (reference sequence). V lost 4 bases, J lost 2 bases, and 7 bases stayed unmatched. The CDR3 loop spans 17 amino acids. The CDR3 DNA is TGTGCCAGCAGCTCCAGCGGGGGCCCGCCTGGGGCCAACGTCCTGACTTTC. Protein product: CASSSSGGPPGANVLTF.

This clone was counted only a few times. This chain connects TRBV5-1 to TRBJ2-7, with D tentatively TRBD2 (6 bases). The CDR3 contains 17 residues. Trimming took off 0 bases at V and 0 bases at J, with 16 bases between the two ends. Germline V gene lookup returns CDR1 SGHRS and CDR2 YFSETQ. The CDR3: CASSLGRGGVSSYEQYF. In nucleotides, the CDR3 is TGCGCCAGCAGCTTGGGGCGTGGAGGGGTTAGCTCCTACGAGCAGTACTTC.

The gene calls are TRBV5-6 and TRBJ1-6; 8 bases fit TRBD1. The CDR3 sequence is 14 residues long. J was trimmed by 8 bases and V by 4 bases; bases with no gene match: 5. CDR1 is SGHDT, CDR2 YYEEEE, per germline. As DNA, the CDR3 is TGTGCCAGCAGCCTGCAGGGGGCAGATTCACCCCTCCACTTT. Translated, it gives CASSLQGADSPLHF.

J is TRBJ2-7 and V is TRBV5-1; no definite D call. Trimming took off 4 bases at V and 7 bases at J, with 21 bases between the two ends. CDR1 and CDR2 from the germline V gene are SGHRS and YFSETQ. The CDR3 contains 15 residues. This CDR3 is CASSPRVNQPGEQYF. The CDR3 DNA follows: TGCGCCAGCAGCCCCCGAGTCAATCAACCGGGTGAGCAGTACTTC.

The CDR3 loop reads CASSLWGGEEQYF. CDR3 sequence (DNA): TGTGCCAGCAGCTTGTGGGGGGGCGAGGAGCAGTACTTC. The chain is built from TRBV5-4 and TRBJ2-7; the D gene is possibly TRBD2 (7 bases). This CDR3 comprises 13 residues. CDR1 is SGHNT, CDR2 YYREEE, per germline (reference sequence). Trimming removed 1 base at V and 7 bases at J, with 12 bases between. The full variable domain, its missing parts supplied by reference TRBV5-4 and TRBJ2-7, is ETGVTQSPTHLIKTRGQQVTLRCSSQSGHNTVSWYQQALGQGPQFIFQYYREEENGRGNFPPRFSGLQFPNYSSELNVNALELDDSALYLCASSLWGGEEQYFGPGTRLTVT.

In DNA form, the CDR3 reads TGTGCCAGAAGCTTGGCGGGGGTGGTGGGGTGCTCCTACGAGCAGTACTTC. Translated: CARSLAGVVGCSYEQYF. The chain joins TRBV5-3 to TRBJ2-7, with D tentatively TRBD2 (6 bases). TRBV5-3 belongs to the ORF category, with a function that is uncertain. The CDR3 totals 17 residues. V was shortened by 0 bases and J by 0 bases, with 16 bases between the two germline ends.

This chain links TRBV25-1 with TRBJ1-4; possible D gene TRBD1, 5 bases. Trimming shortened V by 1 base and J by 7 bases, and 13 bases separated the two germline ends. The CDR3 sequence is 15 residues long. Germline V gives CDR1 MGHDK, CDR2 SYGVNS. The CDR3, as DNA: TGTGCCAGCAGTGAATCCACAGGCCTGGCTGAAAAACTGTTTTTT. Translating it yields CASSESTGLAEKLFF.